The T cell receptor (beta chain) described here comes from a study of T cells after yellow fever vaccination. From germline, CDR1 is SGHTA and CDR2 FQGNSA. This CDR3 spans 17 amino acids. V lost 0 bases and J lost 2, with 15 bases in between. 5'RACE template switching produced TCR cDNA carrying a universal primer site and UMIs. TCRdb redid the calling of the 5' RACE reads with MiXCR, one entry per CDR3 protein. The profile shows roughly 140,000 distinct CDR3 sequences, around 7.7% of them singletons. This clonotype was counted many times. Its target is not known. Study outcomes and limitations: CD4 and CD8 compartments shared a small share of clonotypes, likely from convergent recombination.

This TCR came from a man aged 25 to 45 who received the YFV17D yellow fever vaccine. Here the sequenced sample was CD4+ T cells sorted from PBMCs, taken 5 days after the yellow fever booster vaccination. The chain combines TRBV7-2 with TRBJ2-3, with D tentatively TRBD2 (6 bases). The CDR3 reads CASSLARVSGDTDTQYF. Written as DNA, the CDR3 is TGTGCCAGCAGCTTAGCCCGGGTTAGCGGAGACACAGATACGCAGTATTTT.